These T cell receptor beta chains were read from a single sample in a study of neurological immune-mediated disorders. MiXCR, applied by TCRdb to the 5' RACE reads, yields one record per CDR3 protein. Among around 62,000 distinct CDR3 sequences, around 4% were seen once, and the ten largest hold roughly 2.7%. Source material: PBMCs. The receptor source for this set is a man aged 50-60 years with multiple sclerosis. The CDR3 runs from the conserved cysteine through the conserved F or W. The D gene is left open where the match is weak. Clone sizes are given selectively: once, few, many, or a class where the clone is expanded.

TRBV10-3	once	TRBJ2-1	.	CATTKDLRQFF	TGTGCCACGACTAAGGATCTTCGGCAGTTCTTC
TRBV20-1	many	TRBJ2-3	.	CSAKTGFPTDTQYF	TGCAGTGCTAAAACAGGGTTTCCTACGGATACGCAGTATTTT
TRBV29-1	.	TRBJ2-2	TRBD2	CSVVRGGNTGELFF	TGCAGCGTTGTTCGGGGGGGGAACACCGGGGAGCTGTTTTTT
TRBV6-2/TRBV6-3	many	TRBJ2-5	.	CASSYSRVVETQYF	TGTGCCAGCAGTTACTCTAGAGTTGTGGAGACCCAGTACTTC
TRBV7-9	many	TRBJ2-7	.	CASSLQGGYEQYF	TGTGCCAGCAGCTTGCAGGGGGGGTACGAGCAGTACTTC
TRBV6-6	many	TRBJ1-2	TRBD1	CASSYSSRGRVHGYTF	TGTGCCAGCAGTTACTCGTCCAGGGGGCGAGTCCATGGCTACACCTTC
TRBV7-9	many	TRBJ2-5	.	CASSPDWTREETQYF	TGTGCCAGCAGCCCCGACTGGACGAGGGAAGAGACCCAGTACTTC
TRBV6-6	.	TRBJ2-3	.	CASSSNTDTQYF	TGTGCCAGCAGTTCCAACACAGATACGCAGTATTTT
TRBV18	many	TRBJ1-1	.	CASSPTKNTEAFF	TGTGCCAGCTCTCCAACCAAAAACACTGAAGCTTTCTTT
TRBV6-1	few	TRBJ1-2	.	CASRGYRDNYGYTF	TGTGCCAGCAGGGGCTACAGGGATAACTATGGCTACACCTTC
TRBV7-2	many	TRBJ1-6	.	CASSAWRANSPLHF	TGTGCCAGCAGCGCCTGGAGGGCCAATTCACCCCTCCACTTT
TRBV20-1	few	TRBJ1-2	TRBD1	CSAAIQGFGYTF	TGCAGTGCTGCGATACAGGGGTTTGGCTACACCTTC
TRBV10-2	many	TRBJ2-7	TRBD2	CASKLAGPYEQYF	TGCGCCAGCAAACTAGCGGGCCCCTACGAGCAGTACTTC
TRBV2	once	TRBJ2-1	.	CASGPPNNEQFF	TGTGCCAGCGGTCCCCCCAACAATGAGCAGTTCTTC
TRBV9	many	TRBJ2-3	.	CASSASWGTQYF	TGTGCCAGCAGCGCCAGCTGGGGAACGCAGTATTTT
TRBV5-1	many	TRBJ1-2	.	CASSLALSGYGYTF	TGCGCCAGCAGCTTGGCCCTATCCGGGTATGGCTACACCTTC
TRBV9	.	TRBJ1-1	.	CASSVGEKNTEAFF	TGTGCCAGCAGCGTAGGAGAAAAGAACACTGAAGCTTTCTTT
TRBV7-2	many	TRBJ2-7	.	CASSFRVSGQYF	TGTGCCAGCAGCTTCCGGGTTAGTGGGCAGTACTTC
TRBV7-9	many	TRBJ2-1	TRBD2	CASSMGPSGGYNEQFF	TGTGCCAGCAGCATGGGGCCTAGCGGGGGCTACAATGAGCAGTTCTTC
TRBV10-3	few	TRBJ2-3	TRBD2	CAIMAGGTTASTDTQYF	TGTGCCATCATGGCGGGGGGCACGACAGCTAGCACAGATACGCAGTATTTT
TRBV2	many	TRBJ1-6	TRBD1	CASKRTGSVNSPLHF	TGTGCCAGCAAGCGGACAGGGAGCGTTAATTCACCCCTCCACTTT
TRBV5-1	many	TRBJ2-5	.	CASSPGGTQETQYF	TGCGCCAGCAGTCCGGGGGGCACCCAAGAGACCCAGTACTTC
TRBV9	many	TRBJ2-7	TRBD2	CASSVEGRGSYEQYF	TGTGCCAGCAGCGTAGAGGGGCGGGGGTCCTACGAGCAGTACTTC
TRBV6-5	many	TRBJ2-1	.	CASSYPTGRVGNEQFF	TGTGCCAGCAGTTACCCGACAGGAAGGGTGGGCAATGAGCAGTTCTTC
TRBV18	many	TRBJ2-1	TRBD2	CASSPLVVTGGRQFYNEQFF	TGTGCCAGCTCACCACTAGTCGTCACGGGGGGTCGACAGTTCTACAATGAGCAGTTCTTC
TRBV7-9	many	TRBJ1-2	.	CASSPTGSRSPTF	TGTGCCAGCAGCCCAACAGGGTCTCGTTCTCCCACCTTC
TRBV7-2	many	TRBJ1-4	TRBD1	CASSLSGTGSNEKLFF	TGTGCCAGCAGCTTATCCGGGACAGGATCTAATGAAAAACTGTTTTTT
TRBV20-1	few	TRBJ1-5	.	CSANTGRNQPQHF	TGCAGTGCAAACACCGGACGCAATCAGCCCCAGCATTTT
TRBV12-3/TRBV12-4	few	TRBJ2-3	.	CASSYTKLTDTQYF	TGTGCCAGCAGTTATACTAAACTCACAGATACGCAGTATTTT
TRBV6-6	many	TRBJ1-1	.	CASSYGIEAFF	TGTGCCAGCAGTTACGGGATTGAAGCTTTCTTT
TRBV5-1	many	TRBJ1-1	TRBD1	CASSPRGTENTEAFF	TGCGCCAGCAGCCCCAGAGGGACAGAGAACACTGAAGCTTTCTTT
TRBV7-3	many	TRBJ2-3	.	CASSLTASLTDTQYF	TGTGCCAGCAGCTTAACGGCGAGTCTCACAGATACGCAGTATTTT
TRBV18	.	TRBJ1-1	.	CASSQKIMNTEAFF	TGTGCCAGCTCACAGAAGATAATGAACACTGAAGCTTTCTTT
TRBV5-5	many	TRBJ2-1	.	CASSLDAGSYNEQFF	TGTGCCAGCAGCTTGGATGCGGGCTCCTACAATGAGCAGTTCTTC
TRBV20-1	many	TRBJ2-2	.	CSARDEVRTGELFF	TGCAGTGCTAGAGATGAGGTTCGCACCGGGGAGCTGTTTTTT
TRBV28	many	TRBJ2-3	.	CASTSIGTTDTQYF	TGTGCCAGCACCTCGATAGGGACCACAGATACGCAGTATTTT
TRBV6-5	many	TRBJ2-1	TRBD1	CASRETGKVGNEQFF	TGTGCCAGCAGGGAGACAGGGAAGGTCGGCAATGAGCAGTTCTTC
TRBV6-5	many	TRBJ2-4	.	CASHQNIQYF	TGTGCCAGCCACCAAAACATTCAGTACTTC
TRBV7-9	many	TRBJ1-2	.	CASSLPFGRESHGYTF	TGTGCCAGCAGCCTCCCTTTTGGCAGGGAGTCCCATGGCTACACCTTC